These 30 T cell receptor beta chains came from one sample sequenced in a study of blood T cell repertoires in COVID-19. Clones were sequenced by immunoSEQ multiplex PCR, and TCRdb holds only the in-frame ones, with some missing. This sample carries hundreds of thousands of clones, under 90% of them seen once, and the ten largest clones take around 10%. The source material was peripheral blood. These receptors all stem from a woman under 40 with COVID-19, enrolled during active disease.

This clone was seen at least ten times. CDR3 in amino acids: CASRQTSTGGSPLHF. The CDR3 DNA reads as TGTGCCAGCAGGCAAACATCCACCGGGGGGTCACCCCTCCACTTT. V is TRBV6-5 and J is TRBJ1-6; TRBD1 might be the D (5 bases). V was clipped by 6 bases and J by 10 bases, with 19 bases between them. The germline V gene has CDR1 MNHEY and CDR2 SVGAGI. The CDR3 runs to 15 residues.

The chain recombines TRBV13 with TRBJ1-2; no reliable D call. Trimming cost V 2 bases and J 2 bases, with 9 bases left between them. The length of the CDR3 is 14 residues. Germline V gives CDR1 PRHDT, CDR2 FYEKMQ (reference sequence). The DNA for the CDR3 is TGTGCCAGCAGCTTAAACTGGGAGAACTATGGCTACACCTTC. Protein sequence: CASSLNWENYGYTF.

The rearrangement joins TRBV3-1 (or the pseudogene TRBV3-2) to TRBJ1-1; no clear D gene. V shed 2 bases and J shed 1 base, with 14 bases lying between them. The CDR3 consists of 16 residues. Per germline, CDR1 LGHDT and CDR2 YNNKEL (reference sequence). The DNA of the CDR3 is TGTGCCAGCAGCCAACCCCATTTGGGCAGGAACACTGAAGCTTTCTTT. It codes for CASSQPHLGRNTEAFF.

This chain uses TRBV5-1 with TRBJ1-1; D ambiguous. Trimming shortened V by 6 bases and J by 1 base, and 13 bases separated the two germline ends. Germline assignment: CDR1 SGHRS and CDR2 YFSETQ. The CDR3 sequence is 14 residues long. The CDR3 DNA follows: TGCGCCAGCAAGCTCAGGATCCAGAACACTGAAGCTTTCTTT. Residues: CASKLRIQNTEAFF. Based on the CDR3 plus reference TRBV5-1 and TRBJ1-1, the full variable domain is KAGVTQTPRYLIKTRGQQVTLSCSPISGHRSVSWYQQTPGQGLQFLFEYFSETQRNKGNFPGRFSGRQFSNSRSEMNVSTLELGDSALYLCASKLRIQNTEAFFGQGTRLTVV.

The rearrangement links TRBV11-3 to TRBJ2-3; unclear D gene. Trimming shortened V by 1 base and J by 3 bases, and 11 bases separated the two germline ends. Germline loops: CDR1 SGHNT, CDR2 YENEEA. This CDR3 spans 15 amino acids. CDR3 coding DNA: TGTGCCAGCAGCTTAGGAGCTGTACGGACAGATACGCAGTATTTT. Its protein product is CASSLGAVRTDTQYF.

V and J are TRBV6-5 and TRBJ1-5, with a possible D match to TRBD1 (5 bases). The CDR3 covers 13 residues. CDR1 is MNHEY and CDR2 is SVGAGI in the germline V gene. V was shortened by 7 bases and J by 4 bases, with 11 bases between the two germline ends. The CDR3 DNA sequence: TGTGCCAGCACGAGGAAGGGGAATCAGCCCCAGCATTTT. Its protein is CASTRKGNQPQHF.

CDR3 residues: CASSSRTARTF. As DNA, the CDR3 is TGTGCCAGCAGCTCAAGGACAGCCCGCACCTTC. This chain uses TRBV5-4 with TRBJ1-2; D perhaps matches TRBD1 (6 bases). Trimming pared 3 bases from V and 13 bases from J, leaving 13 bases between. Germline values: CDR1 SGHNT, CDR2 YYREEE (reference sequence). The CDR3 runs to 11 residues.

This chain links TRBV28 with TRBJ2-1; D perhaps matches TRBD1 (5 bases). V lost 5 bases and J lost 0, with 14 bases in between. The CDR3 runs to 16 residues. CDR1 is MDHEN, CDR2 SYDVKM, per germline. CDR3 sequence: CASSTWAGHSYNEQFF. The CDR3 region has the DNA TGTGCCAGCAGTACTTGGGCAGGGCACTCCTACAATGAGCAGTTCTTC.

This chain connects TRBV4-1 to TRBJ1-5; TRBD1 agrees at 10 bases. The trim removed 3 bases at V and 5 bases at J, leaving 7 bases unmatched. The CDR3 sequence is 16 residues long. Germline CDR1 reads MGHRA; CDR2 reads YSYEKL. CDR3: CASSHDSGTGDQPQHF. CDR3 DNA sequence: TGCGCCAGCAGCCATGACTCCGGGACAGGGGATCAGCCCCAGCATTTT.

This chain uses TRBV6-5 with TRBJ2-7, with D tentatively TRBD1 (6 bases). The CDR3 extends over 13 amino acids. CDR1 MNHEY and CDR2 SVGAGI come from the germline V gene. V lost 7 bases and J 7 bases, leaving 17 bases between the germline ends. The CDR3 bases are TGTGCCAGCACCCTTCAGGGGTGGGGGGAGCAGTACTTC. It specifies CASTLQGWGEQYF.

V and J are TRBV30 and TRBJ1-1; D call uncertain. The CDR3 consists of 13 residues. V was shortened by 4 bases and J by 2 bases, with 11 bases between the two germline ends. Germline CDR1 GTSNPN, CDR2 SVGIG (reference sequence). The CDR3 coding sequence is TGTGCCTGGAAGAGACTGCTCAACACTGAAGCTTTCTTT. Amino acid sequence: CAWKRLLNTEAFF.

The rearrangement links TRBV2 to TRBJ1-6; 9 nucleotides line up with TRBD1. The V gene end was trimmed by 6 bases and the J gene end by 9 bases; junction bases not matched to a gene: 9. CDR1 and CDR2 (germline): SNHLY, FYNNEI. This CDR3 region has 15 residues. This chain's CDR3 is CASSSRTGVASPLHF. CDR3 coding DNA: TGTGCCAGCAGCTCAAGGACAGGGGTTGCTTCACCCCTCCACTTT.

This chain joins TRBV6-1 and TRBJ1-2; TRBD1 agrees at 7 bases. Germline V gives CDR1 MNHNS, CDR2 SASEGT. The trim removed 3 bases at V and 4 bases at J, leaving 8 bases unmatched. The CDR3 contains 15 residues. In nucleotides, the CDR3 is TGTGCCAGCAGTGATCGGACAGGAGACTTCTATGGCTACACCTTC. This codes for CASSDRTGDFYGYTF.

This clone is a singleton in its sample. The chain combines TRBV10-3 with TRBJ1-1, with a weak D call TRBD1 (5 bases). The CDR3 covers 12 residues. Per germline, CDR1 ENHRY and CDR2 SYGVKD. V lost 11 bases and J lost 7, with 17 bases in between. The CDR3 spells CACSRGSGEAFF. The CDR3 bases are TGTGCCTGTTCGCGGGGCTCAGGTGAAGCTTTCTTT.

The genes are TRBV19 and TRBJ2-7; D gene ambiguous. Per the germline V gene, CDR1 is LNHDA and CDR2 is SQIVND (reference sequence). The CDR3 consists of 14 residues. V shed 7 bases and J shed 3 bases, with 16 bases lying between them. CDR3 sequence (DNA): TGTGCCAGTAAACGGAGTGCCCGAGGCTACGAGCAGTACTTC. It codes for CASKRSARGYEQYF.

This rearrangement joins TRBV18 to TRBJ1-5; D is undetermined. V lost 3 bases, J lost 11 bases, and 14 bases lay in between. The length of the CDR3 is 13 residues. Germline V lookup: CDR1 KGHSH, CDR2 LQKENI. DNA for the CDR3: TGTGCCAGCTCACCCGACCGGAGAGAGTCCCAGCATTTT. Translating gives CASSPDRRESQHF. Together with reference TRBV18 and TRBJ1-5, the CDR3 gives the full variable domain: NAGVMQNPRHLVRRRGQEARLRCSPMKGHSHVYWYRQLPEEGLKFMVYLQKENIIDESGMPKERFSAEFPKEGPSILRIQQVVRGDSAAYFCASSPDRRESQHFGDGTRLSIL.

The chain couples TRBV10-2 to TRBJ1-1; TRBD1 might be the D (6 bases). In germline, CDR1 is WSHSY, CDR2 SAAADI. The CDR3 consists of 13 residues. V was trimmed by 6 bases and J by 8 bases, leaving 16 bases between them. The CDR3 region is CASSSGGQREAFF. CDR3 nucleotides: TGCGCCAGCAGCTCGGGCGGACAGAGAGAAGCTTTCTTT.

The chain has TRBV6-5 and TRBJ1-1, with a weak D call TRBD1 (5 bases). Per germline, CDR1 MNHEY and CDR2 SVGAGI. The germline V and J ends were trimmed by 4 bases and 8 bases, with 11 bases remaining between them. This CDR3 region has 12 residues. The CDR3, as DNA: TGTGCCAGCAGTTCTCTCGGACAAGAAGCTTTCTTT. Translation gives CASSSLGQEAFF.

Written as DNA, the CDR3 is TGTGCCAGCAGTGACTGGACAGGGGAAGGTTATTCACCCCTCCACTTT. This gives the protein CASSDWTGEGYSPLHF. V gene TRBV6-1 combines with J gene TRBJ1-6; TRBD1 matches at 9 bases. CDR3 length equals 16 residues. After removal of 3 bases from V and 8 bases from J, the junction contained 8 bases not matched to a gene. Germline values: CDR1 MNHNS, CDR2 SASEGT.

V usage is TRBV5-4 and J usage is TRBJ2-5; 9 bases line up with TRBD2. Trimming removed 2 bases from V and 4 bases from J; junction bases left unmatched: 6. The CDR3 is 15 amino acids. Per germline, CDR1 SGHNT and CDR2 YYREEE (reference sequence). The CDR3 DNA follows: TGTGCCAGCAGCTTTAGGACTAGCGATGGAGAGACCCAGTACTTC. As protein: CASSFRTSDGETQYF. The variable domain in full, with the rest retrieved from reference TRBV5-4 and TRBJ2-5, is ETGVTQSPTHLIKTRGQQVTLRCSSQSGHNTVSWYQQALGQGPQFIFQYYREEENGRGNFPPRFSGLQFPNYSSELNVNALELDDSALYLCASSFRTSDGETQYFGPGTRLLVL.

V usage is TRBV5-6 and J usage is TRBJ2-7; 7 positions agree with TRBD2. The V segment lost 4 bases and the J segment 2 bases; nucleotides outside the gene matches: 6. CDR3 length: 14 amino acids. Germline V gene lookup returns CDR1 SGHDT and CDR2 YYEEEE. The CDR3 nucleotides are TGTGCCAGCAGCCCGAGCGGGGCGCCCTACGAGCAGTACTTC. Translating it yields CASSPSGAPYEQYF.

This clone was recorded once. This CDR3 reads CASSFGRLAGGTDTQYF. CDR3 sequence (DNA): TGTGCCAGCAGTTTCGGGAGACTAGCGGGGGGAACAGATACGCAGTATTTT. J is TRBJ2-3 and V is TRBV28; 13 bases are shared with TRBD2. The CDR3 totals 17 residues. V was pared by 3 bases and J by 3 bases, with 6 bases of the junction left unmatched. Per germline, CDR1 MDHEN and CDR2 SYDVKM.

Here the CDR3 reads CASSQPRGEQYF. The CDR3 nucleotides are TGTGCCAGCTCGCAACCGCGGGGCGAGCAGTACTTC. The chain carries TRBV12-3 or TRBV12-4 and TRBJ2-7, with D maybe TRBD2 (6 bases). The CDR3 covers 12 residues. Trimming cost V 8 bases and J 6 bases, with 14 bases left between them.

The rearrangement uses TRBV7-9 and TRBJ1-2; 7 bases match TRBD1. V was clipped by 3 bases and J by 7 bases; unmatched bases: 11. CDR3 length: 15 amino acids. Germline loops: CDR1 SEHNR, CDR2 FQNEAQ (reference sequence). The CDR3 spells CASSFPTGRPPGYTF. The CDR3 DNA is TGTGCCAGCAGCTTCCCGACAGGGCGTCCCCCTGGCTACACCTTC.

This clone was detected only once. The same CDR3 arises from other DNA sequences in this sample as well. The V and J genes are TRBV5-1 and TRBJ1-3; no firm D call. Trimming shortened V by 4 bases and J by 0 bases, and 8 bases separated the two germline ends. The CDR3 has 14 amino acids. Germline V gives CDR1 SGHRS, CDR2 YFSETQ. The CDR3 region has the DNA TGCGCCAGCAGCCTCACGAGCTCTGGAAACACCATATATTTT. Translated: CASSLTSSGNTIYF.

The CDR3 sequence is CSVSPVRVTEAFF. The DNA of the CDR3 is TGCAGCGTTAGTCCGGTACGCGTCACTGAAGCTTTCTTT. The chain employs TRBV29-1 and TRBJ1-1; no reliable D call. V was trimmed by 5 bases and J by 4 bases, leaving 14 bases between them. The V gene's germline CDR1 is SQVTM and CDR2 ANQGSEA. The CDR3 runs to 13 residues. Full variable domain (missing parts from reference TRBV29-1 and TRBJ1-1): SAVISQKPSRDICQRGTSLTIQCQVDSQVTMMFWYRQQPGQSLTLIATANQGSEATYESGFVIDKFPISRPNLTFSTLTVSNMSPEDSSIYLCSVSPVRVTEAFFGQGTRLTVV.

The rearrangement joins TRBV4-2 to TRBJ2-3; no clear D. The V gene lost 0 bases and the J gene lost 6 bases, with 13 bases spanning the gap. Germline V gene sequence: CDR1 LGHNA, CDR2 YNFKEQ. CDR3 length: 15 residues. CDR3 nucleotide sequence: TGTGCCAGCAGCCAAGAGCGAGGATTATCGGATACGCAGTATTTT. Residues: CASSQERGLSDTQYF.

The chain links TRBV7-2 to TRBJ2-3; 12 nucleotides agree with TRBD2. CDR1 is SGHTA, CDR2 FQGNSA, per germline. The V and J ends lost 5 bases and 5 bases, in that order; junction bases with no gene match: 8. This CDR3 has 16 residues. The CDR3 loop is CASSLRTSGDVDTQYF. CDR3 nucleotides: TGTGCCAGCAGCCTCCGGACTAGCGGGGATGTAGATACGCAGTATTTT.

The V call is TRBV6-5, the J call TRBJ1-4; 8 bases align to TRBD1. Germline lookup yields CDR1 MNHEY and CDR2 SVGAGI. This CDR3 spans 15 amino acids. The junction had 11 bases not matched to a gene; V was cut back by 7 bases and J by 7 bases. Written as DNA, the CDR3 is TGTGCCAGCACCTACTCCGGACAGGGAGGTGAAAAACTGTTTTTT. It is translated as CASTYSGQGGEKLFF.

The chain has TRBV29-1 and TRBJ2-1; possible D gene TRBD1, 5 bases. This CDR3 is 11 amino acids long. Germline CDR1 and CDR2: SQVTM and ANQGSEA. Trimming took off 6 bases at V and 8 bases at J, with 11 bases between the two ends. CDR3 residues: CSVQGPDEQFF. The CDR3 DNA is TGCAGCGTCCAGGGCCCTGATGAGCAGTTCTTC.